The 18 T cell receptor beta chains below all came from one sample that was sequenced in a study of technical replicates of blood from a handful of donors. Profiled with immunoSEQ multiplex PCR; TCRdb holds only in-frame clones, not every one. The sample includes tens of thousands of clones, 95% to 98% of them seen just once. The sample was T cells isolated from PBMCs. The source is a human donor in good health.

The V gene is TRBV19, the J gene TRBJ1-5; 7 bases map to TRBD1. The CDR3 consists of 16 residues. Germline lookup yields CDR1 LNHDA and CDR2 SQIVND (reference sequence). V gave up 5 bases and J gave up 6 bases; unmatched junction bases: 13. This chain's CDR3 is CASSSNLDRVSQPQHF. CDR3 nucleotide sequence: TGTGCCAGTAGTTCCAATTTAGACAGGGTGAGTCAGCCCCAGCATTTT. Supplemented by reference TRBV19 and TRBJ1-5, the full variable domain reads DGGITQSPKYLFRKEGQNVTLSCEQNLNHDAMYWYRQDPGQGLRLIYYSQIVNDFQKGDIAEGYSVSREKKESFPLTVTSAQKNPTAFYLCASSSNLDRVSQPQHFGDGTRLSIL.

This chain joins TRBV7-2 and TRBJ1-2; tentative D call: TRBD1 (6 bases). The CDR3 loop spans 15 amino acids. Trimming cost V 2 bases and J 3 bases, with 13 bases left between them. In germline, CDR1 is SGHTA, CDR2 FQGNSA. Here the CDR3 reads CASSLRGGADYGYTF. CDR3 in DNA: TGTGCCAGCAGCTTACGTGGGGGCGCTGACTATGGCTACACCTTC.

V usage is TRBV9 and J usage is TRBJ1-5, with a weak D call TRBD1 (5 bases). Germline V lookup: CDR1 SGDLS, CDR2 YYNGEE. Between the trimmed V and J ends, which lost 4 bases and 6 bases, there was a span of 17 bases. This CDR3 region has 15 residues. CDR3 region: CASSTEEGRSQPQHF. The CDR3 nucleotides are TGTGCCAGCAGCACCGAGGAGGGACGTAGTCAGCCCCAGCATTTT.

The gene calls are TRBV2 and TRBJ1-2; tentatively, D is TRBD1 (6 bases). Germline loops: CDR1 SNHLY, CDR2 FYNNEI. Trimming pared 6 bases from V and 7 bases from J, leaving 9 bases between. The CDR3 contains 11 residues. The CDR3 loop is CASRTGGGYTF. CDR3 bases: TGTGCCAGCAGGACAGGCGGTGGCTACACCTTC.

V gene TRBV28 combines with J gene TRBJ2-7; D might be TRBD2 (6 bases). This CDR3 has 13 amino acids. V was trimmed by 2 bases and J by 5 bases, leaving 10 bases between them. Germline V lookup: CDR1 MDHEN, CDR2 SYDVKM. The DNA for the CDR3 is TGTGCCAGCAGTTTAGCCTGGGAGGACGAGCAGTACTTC. Its protein is CASSLAWEDEQYF. The full variable domain, with the rest looked up from reference TRBV28 and TRBJ2-7, is DVKVTQSSRYLVKRTGEKVFLECVQDMDHENMFWYRQDPGLGLRLIYFSYDVKMKEKGDIPEGYSVSREKKERFSLILESASTNQTSMYLCASSLAWEDEQYFGPGTRLTVT.

The chain recombines TRBV28 with TRBJ2-7; no firm D call. The germline gives CDR1 MDHEN, CDR2 SYDVKM. Between the trimmed V and J ends, which lost 4 bases and 4 bases, there was a span of 8 bases. This CDR3 region has 12 residues. CDR3 loop: CASSSILYEQYF. The CDR3 DNA follows: TGTGCCAGCAGTTCTATCTTATACGAGCAGTACTTC.

The CDR3 nucleotides read TGCGCCAGCAGCTTGACAGGGGAGGTGGAGGCCGGGGAGCTGTTTTTT. It specifies CASSLTGEVEAGELFF. This sequence joins TRBV5-1 and TRBJ2-2; perhaps TRBD1 as D (7 bases). This CDR3 has 16 amino acids. Trimming removed 1 base from V and 6 bases from J, with 16 bases in between. Per the germline V gene, CDR1 is SGHRS and CDR2 is YFSETQ.

The chain employs TRBV7-9 and TRBJ2-1; 11 positions match TRBD2. The CDR3 extends over 14 amino acids. Germline CDR1 and CDR2: SEHNR and FQNEAQ (reference sequence). V lost 3 bases and J lost 9; bases outside the gene matches: 4. The DNA for the CDR3 is TGTGCCAGCAGCTTTAGCGGGAGGGCTGGTGAGCAGTTCTTC. It encodes CASSFSGRAGEQFF.

The chain is built from TRBV11-2 and TRBJ2-3; no firm D call. V gave up 11 bases and J gave up 3 bases, with 12 bases separating them. The CDR3 totals 12 residues. CDR1 and CDR2 from the germline V gene are SGHAT and FQNNGV. CDR3 region: CASLRTTDTQYF. The CDR3 DNA sequence: TGTGCCTCCTTGAGAACGACAGATACGCAGTATTTT. Based on the CDR3 plus reference TRBV11-2 and TRBJ2-3, the full variable domain is EAGVAQSPRYKIIEKRQSVAFWCNPISGHATLYWYQQILGQGPKLLIQFQNNGVVDDSQLPKDRFSAERLKGVDSTLKIQPAKLEDSAVYLCASLRTTDTQYFGPGTRLTVL.

V usage is TRBV7-3 and J usage is TRBJ1-1; D is uncertain. The V gene lost 6 bases and the J gene lost 0 bases, with 5 bases spanning the gap. Germline V gene lookup returns CDR1 SGHTA and CDR2 FQGTGA. The CDR3 runs to 12 residues. The CDR3 DNA reads as TGTGCCAGCAGTCTCCTGAACACTGAAGCTTTCTTT. Translated: CASSLLNTEAFF.

V usage is TRBV11-3 and J usage is TRBJ2-2; TRBD2 matches 12 bases. Germline V gene sequence: CDR1 SGHNT, CDR2 YENEEA. The CDR3 totals 18 residues. Trimming cost V 5 bases and J 0 bases; bases outside gene matches: 7. The CDR3 region is CASSIGLAGTSNTGELFF. The DNA of the CDR3 is TGTGCCAGCAGCATCGGACTAGCGGGAACCTCGAACACCGGGGAGCTGTTTTTT.

This chain joins TRBV7-2 and TRBJ1-5; TRBD1 is a possible D gene (6 bases). The germline V gene encodes CDR1 SGHTA and CDR2 FQGNSA. CDR3 length: 15 residues. Between the trimmed V and J ends, which lost 3 bases and 7 bases, there was a span of 16 bases. CDR3 region: CASSLSGGVWQPQHF. DNA for the CDR3: TGTGCCAGCAGCTTGTCTGGGGGCGTATGGCAGCCCCAGCATTTT.

This clone was detected a few times. The chain has TRBV10-2 and TRBJ1-1, with D maybe TRBD1 (5 bases). Germline V gene lookup returns CDR1 WSHSY and CDR2 SAAADI. CDR3 size: 14 residues. The ends were cut back, 7 bases at V and 1 base at J, with 13 bases in the middle. The CDR3 DNA reads as TGCGCCAGCAAGGCCGGGACTTCGAACACTGAAGCTTTCTTT. It encodes CASKAGTSNTEAFF.

The V gene is TRBV27, the J gene TRBJ2-1, with 8 positions matching TRBD2. The CDR3 spans 18 residues. Trimming at V came to 2 bases and at J to 1 base, leaving 10 bases not matched to a gene. Germline V gene data show CDR1 as MNHEY and CDR2 as SMNVEV (reference sequence). The CDR3 here is CASSLMTVSGMSYNEQFF. The CDR3 DNA reads as TGTGCCAGCAGTTTAATGACCGTTAGCGGGATGTCCTACAATGAGCAGTTCTTC.

J is TRBJ1-2 and V is TRBV10-1; unclear D gene. From germline, CDR1 is WNHNN and CDR2 SYGVQD (reference sequence). CDR3 length equals 15 residues. V was pared by 2 bases and J by 7 bases, with 17 bases between. CDR3 sequence: CASSEKSRPVSGYTF. CDR3 nucleotides: TGCGCCAGCAGTGAGAAGAGCAGGCCCGTTAGTGGCTACACCTTC.

This clone was observed a single time. The V and J genes are TRBV6-5 and TRBJ2-7; 9 bases map to TRBD1. This CDR3 spans 15 amino acids. Germline lookup yields CDR1 MNHEY and CDR2 SVGAGI. V was pared by 0 bases and J by 3 bases, with 3 bases of the junction left unmatched. The CDR3: CASSYSGTGIYEQYF. The DNA for the CDR3 is TGTGCCAGCAGTTACTCCGGGACAGGGATCTACGAGCAGTACTTC.

This clone is medium-sized by share. The J gene is TRBJ2-7, the V gene TRBV2; 8 bases line up with TRBD2. The CDR3 contains 14 residues. The V segment lost 7 bases and the J segment 2 bases; nucleotides outside the gene matches: 7. Germline V gene sequence: CDR1 SNHLY, CDR2 FYNNEI. The CDR3 coding sequence is TGTGCCAGCATGGGGCTAGCGGGTCCCTACGAGCAGTACTTC. Its protein product is CASMGLAGPYEQYF.

The rearrangement links TRBV28 to TRBJ2-1; maybe TRBD2 (5 bases). V lost 2 bases, J lost 5 bases, and 10 bases lay in between. CDR1 and CDR2 from the germline V gene are MDHEN and SYDVKM. The CDR3 sequence is 14 residues long. The CDR3 region has the DNA TGTGCCAGCAGTTTACCTAGCAGCCACAATGAGCAGTTCTTC. It translates to CASSLPSSHNEQFF.